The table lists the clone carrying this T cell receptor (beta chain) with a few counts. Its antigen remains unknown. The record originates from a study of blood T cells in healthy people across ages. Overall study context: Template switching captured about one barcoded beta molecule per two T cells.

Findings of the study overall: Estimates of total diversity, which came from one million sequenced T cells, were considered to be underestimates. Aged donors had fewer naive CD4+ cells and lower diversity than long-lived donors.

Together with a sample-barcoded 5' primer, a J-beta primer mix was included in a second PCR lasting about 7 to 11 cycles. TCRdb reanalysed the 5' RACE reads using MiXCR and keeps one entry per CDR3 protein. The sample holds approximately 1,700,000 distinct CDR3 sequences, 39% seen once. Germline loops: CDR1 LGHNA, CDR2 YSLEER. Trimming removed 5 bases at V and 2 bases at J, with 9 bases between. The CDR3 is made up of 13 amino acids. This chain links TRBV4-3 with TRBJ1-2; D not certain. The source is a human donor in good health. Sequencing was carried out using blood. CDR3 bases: TGCGCCAGCAGCGGACGGTTCAACTATGGCTACACCTTC. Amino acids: CASSGRFNYGYTF.